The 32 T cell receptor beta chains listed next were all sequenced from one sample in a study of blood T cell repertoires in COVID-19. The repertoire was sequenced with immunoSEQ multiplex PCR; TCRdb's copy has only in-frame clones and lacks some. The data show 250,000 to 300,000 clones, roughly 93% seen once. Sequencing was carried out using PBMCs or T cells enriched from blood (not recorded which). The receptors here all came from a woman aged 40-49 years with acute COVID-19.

The CDR3 DNA is TGCAGCGTTAAGACAGGGGACGAGCAGTACTTC. It is translated as CSVKTGDEQYF. The V gene is TRBV29-1, the J gene TRBJ2-7; 8 bases map to TRBD1. The CDR3 is 11 residues long. Germline-derived CDR1 and CDR2 are SQVTM and ANQGSEA. V dropped 5 bases and J dropped 5; count of bases not matched to a gene: 2.

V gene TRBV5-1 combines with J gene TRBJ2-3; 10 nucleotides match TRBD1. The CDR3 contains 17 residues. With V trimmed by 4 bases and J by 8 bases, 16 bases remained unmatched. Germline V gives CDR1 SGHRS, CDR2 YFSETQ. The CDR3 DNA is TGCGCCAGCAGCCCTCGGACAGGGGGAAGGGGTCAGGGTACGCAGTATTTT. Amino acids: CASSPRTGGRGQGTQYF.

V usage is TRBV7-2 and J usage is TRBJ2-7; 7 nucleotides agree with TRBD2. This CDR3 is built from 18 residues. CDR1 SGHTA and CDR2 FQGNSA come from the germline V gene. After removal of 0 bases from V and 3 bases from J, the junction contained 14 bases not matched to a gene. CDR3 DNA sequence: TGTGCCAGCAGCTTAGCGGGGGGTAACGTAGCGGGCCACTACGAGCAGTACTTC. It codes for CASSLAGGNVAGHYEQYF.

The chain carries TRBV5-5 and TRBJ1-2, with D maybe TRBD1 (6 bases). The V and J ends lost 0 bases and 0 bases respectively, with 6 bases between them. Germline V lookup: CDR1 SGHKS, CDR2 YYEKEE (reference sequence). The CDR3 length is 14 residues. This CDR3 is CASSLDRANYGYTF. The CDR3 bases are TGTGCCAGCAGCTTGGACAGGGCTAACTATGGCTACACCTTC.

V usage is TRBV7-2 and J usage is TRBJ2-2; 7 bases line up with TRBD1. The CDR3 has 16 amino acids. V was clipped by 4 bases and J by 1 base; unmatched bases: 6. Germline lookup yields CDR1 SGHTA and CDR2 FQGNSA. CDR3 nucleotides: TGTGCCAGCAGCTCCCCGACAGGGTTGAACACCGGGGAGCTGTTTTTT. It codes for CASSSPTGLNTGELFF.

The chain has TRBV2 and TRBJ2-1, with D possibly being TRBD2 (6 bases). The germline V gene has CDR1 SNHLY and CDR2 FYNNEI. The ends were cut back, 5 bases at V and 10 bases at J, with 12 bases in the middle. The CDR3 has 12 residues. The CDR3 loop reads CASSLTSREQFF. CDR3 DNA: TGTGCCAGCAGTCTGACTAGTAGAGAGCAGTTCTTC.

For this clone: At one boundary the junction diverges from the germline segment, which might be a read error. DNA of the CDR3: TGTGCTAGCAGCCGAGCGGGAGGGATCCAAGAGACCCAGTACTTC. Translating gives CASSRAGGIQETQYF. V usage is TRBV7-7 and J usage is TRBJ2-5, with 10 bases aligning to TRBD2. Germline V gene lookup returns CDR1 SSHAT and CDR2 FNYEAQ (reference sequence). The CDR3 spans 15 residues.

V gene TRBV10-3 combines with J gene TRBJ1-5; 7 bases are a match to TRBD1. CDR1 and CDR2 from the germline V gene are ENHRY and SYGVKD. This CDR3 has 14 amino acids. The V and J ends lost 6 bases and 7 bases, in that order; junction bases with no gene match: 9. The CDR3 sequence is CAISATGTGQPQHF. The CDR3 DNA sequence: TGTGCCATCAGCGCGACAGGGACGGGGCAGCCCCAGCATTTT.

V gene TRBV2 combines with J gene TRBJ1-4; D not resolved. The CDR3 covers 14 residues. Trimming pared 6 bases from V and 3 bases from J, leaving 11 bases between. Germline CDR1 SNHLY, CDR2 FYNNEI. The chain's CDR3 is CASSSVAPNEKLFF. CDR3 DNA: TGTGCCAGCAGCAGTGTTGCCCCTAATGAAAAACTGTTTTTT.

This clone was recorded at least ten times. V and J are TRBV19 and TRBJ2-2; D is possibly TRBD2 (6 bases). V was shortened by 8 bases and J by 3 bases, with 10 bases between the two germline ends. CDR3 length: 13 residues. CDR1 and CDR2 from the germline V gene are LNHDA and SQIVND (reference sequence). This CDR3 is CASGGFDTGELFF. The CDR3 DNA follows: TGTGCCAGTGGAGGGTTCGACACCGGGGAGCTGTTTTTT. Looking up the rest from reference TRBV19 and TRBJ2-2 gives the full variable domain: DGGITQSPKYLFRKEGQNVTLSCEQNLNHDAMYWYRQDPGQGLRLIYYSQIVNDFQKGDIAEGYSVSREKKESFPLTVTSAQKNPTAFYLCASGGFDTGELFFGEGSRLTVL.

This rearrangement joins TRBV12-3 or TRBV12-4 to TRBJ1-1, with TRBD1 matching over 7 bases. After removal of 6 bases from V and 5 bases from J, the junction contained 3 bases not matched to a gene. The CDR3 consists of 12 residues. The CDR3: CASRGGWTEAFF. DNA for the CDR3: TGTGCCAGCAGAGGGGGCTGGACTGAAGCTTTCTTT.

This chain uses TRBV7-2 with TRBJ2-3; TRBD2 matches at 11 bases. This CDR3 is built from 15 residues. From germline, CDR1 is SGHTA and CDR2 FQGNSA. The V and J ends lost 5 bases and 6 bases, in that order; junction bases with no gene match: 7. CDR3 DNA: TGTGCCAGCAGCCCCGGGACTAGCGGCGTGGATACGCAGTATTTT. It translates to CASSPGTSGVDTQYF.

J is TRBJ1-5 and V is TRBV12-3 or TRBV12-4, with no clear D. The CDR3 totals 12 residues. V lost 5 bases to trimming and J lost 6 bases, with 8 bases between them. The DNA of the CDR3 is TGTGCCAGCAGTCTGGTGAGTCAGCCCCAGCATTTT. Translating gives CASSLVSQPQHF.

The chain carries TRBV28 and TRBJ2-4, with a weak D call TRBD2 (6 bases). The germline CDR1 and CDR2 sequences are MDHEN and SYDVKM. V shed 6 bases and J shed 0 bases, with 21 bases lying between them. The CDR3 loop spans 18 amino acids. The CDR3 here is CASSPRAGIVGAKNIQYF. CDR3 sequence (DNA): TGTGCCAGCAGCCCTCGGGCGGGAATTGTCGGAGCCAAAAACATTCAGTACTTC. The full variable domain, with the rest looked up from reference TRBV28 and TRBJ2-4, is DVKVTQSSRYLVKRTGEKVFLECVQDMDHENMFWYRQDPGLGLRLIYFSYDVKMKEKGDIPEGYSVSREKKERFSLILESASTNQTSMYLCASSPRAGIVGAKNIQYFGAGTRLSVL.

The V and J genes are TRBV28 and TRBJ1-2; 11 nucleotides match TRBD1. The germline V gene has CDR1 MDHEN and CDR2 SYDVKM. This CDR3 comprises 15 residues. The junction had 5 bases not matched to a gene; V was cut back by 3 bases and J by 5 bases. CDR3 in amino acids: CASSFRDRGYYGYTF. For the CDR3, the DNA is TGTGCCAGCAGTTTCCGGGACAGGGGGTATTATGGCTACACCTTC.

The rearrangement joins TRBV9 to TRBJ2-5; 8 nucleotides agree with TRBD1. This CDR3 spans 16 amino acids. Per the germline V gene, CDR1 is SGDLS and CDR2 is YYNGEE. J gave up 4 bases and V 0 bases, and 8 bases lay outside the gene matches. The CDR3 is CASSVEQGGMGETQYF. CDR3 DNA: TGTGCCAGCAGCGTAGAACAGGGGGGTATGGGAGAGACCCAGTACTTC.

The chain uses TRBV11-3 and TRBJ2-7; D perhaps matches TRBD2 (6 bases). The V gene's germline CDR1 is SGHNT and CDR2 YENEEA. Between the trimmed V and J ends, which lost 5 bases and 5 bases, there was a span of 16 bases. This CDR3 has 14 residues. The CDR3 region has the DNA TGTGCCAGCAGCCTCAACGGCAGGGAGGACGAGCAGTACTTC. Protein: CASSLNGREDEQYF.

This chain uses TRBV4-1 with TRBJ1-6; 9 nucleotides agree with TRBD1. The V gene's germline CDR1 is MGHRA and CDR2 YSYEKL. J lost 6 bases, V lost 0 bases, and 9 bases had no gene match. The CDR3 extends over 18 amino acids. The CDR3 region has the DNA TGCGCCAGCAGCCAAGAGATCCCCGGGACAGGGATTAATTCACCCCTCCACTTT. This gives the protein CASSQEIPGTGINSPLHF.

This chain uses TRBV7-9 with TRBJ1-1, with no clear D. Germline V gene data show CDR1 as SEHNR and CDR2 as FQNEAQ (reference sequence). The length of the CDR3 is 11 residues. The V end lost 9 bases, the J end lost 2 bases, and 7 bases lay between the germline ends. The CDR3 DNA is TGTGCCAGTACCCTTAACACTGAAGCTTTCTTT. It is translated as CASTLNTEAFF. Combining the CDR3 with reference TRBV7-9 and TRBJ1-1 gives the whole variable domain DTGVSQNPRHKITKRGQNVTFRCDPISEHNRLYWYRQTLGQGPEFLTYFQNEAQLEKSRLLSDRFSAERPKGSFSTLEIQRTEQGDSAMYLCASTLNTEAFFGQGTRLTVV.

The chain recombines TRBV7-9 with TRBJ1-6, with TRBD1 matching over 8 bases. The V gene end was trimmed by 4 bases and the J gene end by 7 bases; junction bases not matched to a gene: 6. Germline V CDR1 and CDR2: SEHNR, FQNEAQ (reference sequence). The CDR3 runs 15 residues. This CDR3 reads CASSSGQGGNSPLHF. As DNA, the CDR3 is TGTGCCAGCAGCTCAGGACAGGGCGGGAATTCACCCCTCCACTTT.

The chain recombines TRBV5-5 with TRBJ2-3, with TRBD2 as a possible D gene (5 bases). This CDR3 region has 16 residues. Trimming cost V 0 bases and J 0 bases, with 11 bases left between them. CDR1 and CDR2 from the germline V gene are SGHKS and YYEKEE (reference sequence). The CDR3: CASSLVRRTSTDTQYF. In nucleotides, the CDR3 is TGTGCCAGCAGCTTGGTTCGCAGGACTAGCACAGATACGCAGTATTTT.

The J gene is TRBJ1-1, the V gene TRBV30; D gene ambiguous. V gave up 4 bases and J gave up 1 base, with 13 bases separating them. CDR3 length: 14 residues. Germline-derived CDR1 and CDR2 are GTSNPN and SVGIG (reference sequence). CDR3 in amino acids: CAWISRVENTEAFF. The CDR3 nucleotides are TGTGCCTGGATAAGCCGGGTCGAGAACACTGAAGCTTTCTTT.

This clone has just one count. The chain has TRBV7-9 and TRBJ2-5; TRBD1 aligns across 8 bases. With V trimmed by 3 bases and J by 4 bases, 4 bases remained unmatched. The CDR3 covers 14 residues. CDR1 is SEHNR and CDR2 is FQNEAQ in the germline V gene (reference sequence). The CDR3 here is CASSLTGDGETQYF. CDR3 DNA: TGTGCCAGCAGCTTGACAGGGGATGGAGAGACCCAGTACTTC.

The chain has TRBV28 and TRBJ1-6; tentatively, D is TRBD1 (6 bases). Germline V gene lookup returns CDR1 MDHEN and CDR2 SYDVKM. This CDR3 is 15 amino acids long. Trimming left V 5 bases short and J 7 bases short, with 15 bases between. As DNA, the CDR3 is TGTGCCAGCAGTACAACAGGGACGACCAATTCACCCCTCCACTTT. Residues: CASSTTGTTNSPLHF.

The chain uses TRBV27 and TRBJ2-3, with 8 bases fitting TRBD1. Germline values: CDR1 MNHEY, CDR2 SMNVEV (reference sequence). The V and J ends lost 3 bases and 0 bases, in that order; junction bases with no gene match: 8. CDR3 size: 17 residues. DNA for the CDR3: TGTGCCAGCAGTTTGGCAGGGGGCTCAATGAGCACAGATACGCAGTATTTT. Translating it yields CASSLAGGSMSTDTQYF.

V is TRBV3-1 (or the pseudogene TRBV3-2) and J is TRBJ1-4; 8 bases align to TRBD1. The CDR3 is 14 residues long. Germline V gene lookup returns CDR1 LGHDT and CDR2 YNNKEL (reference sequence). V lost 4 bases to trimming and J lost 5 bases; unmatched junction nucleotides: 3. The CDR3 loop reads CASSPRTGNEKLFF. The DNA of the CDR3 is TGTGCCAGCAGCCCGAGGACAGGGAATGAAAAACTGTTTTTT.

CDR3: CASRPDFSYNEQFF. The CDR3 coding sequence is TGTGCCAGCAGACCGGACTTCTCCTACAATGAGCAGTTCTTC. The rearrangement joins TRBV6-4 to TRBJ2-1, with D possibly TRBD2 on 5 matching bases. The CDR3 sequence is 14 residues long. Germline CDR1 and CDR2: MRHNA and SNTAGT. Trimming removed 6 bases at V and 0 bases at J, with 9 bases between.

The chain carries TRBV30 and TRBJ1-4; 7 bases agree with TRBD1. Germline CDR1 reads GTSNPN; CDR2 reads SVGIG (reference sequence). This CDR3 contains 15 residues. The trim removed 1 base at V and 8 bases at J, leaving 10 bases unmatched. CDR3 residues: CAWSADPGQREKLFF. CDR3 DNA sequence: TGTGCCTGGAGTGCAGACCCGGGACAGCGGGAAAAACTGTTTTTT.

The CDR3 spells CASRVTGSATNEKLFF. In DNA form, the CDR3 reads TGCGCCAGCAGGGTGACAGGGAGTGCAACTAATGAAAAACTGTTTTTT. The chain joins TRBV5-1 to TRBJ1-4; 7 nucleotides align to TRBD1. Trimming cost V 5 bases and J 0 bases; bases outside gene matches: 7. CDR1 and CDR2 from the germline V gene are SGHRS and YFSETQ. This CDR3 is 16 amino acids long.

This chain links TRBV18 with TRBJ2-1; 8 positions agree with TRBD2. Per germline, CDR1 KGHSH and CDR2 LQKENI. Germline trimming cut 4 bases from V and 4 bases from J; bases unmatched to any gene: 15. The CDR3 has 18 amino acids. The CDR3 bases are TGTGCCAGCTCACTGCAAGGAAGAATAGCGGGGCGTTACAATGAGCAGTTCTTC. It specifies CASSLQGRIAGRYNEQFF. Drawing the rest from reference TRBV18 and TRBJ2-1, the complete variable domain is NAGVMQNPRHLVRRRGQEARLRCSPMKGHSHVYWYRQLPEEGLKFMVYLQKENIIDESGMPKERFSAEFPKEGPSILRIQQVVRGDSAAYFCASSLQGRIAGRYNEQFFGPGTRLTVL.

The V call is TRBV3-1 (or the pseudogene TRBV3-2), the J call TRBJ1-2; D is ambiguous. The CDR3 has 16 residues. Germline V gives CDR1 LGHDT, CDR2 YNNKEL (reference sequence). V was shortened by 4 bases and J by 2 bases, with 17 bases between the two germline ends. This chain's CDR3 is CASSRPLSTGNYGYTF. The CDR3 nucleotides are TGTGCCAGCAGCCGTCCCCTCTCGACGGGGAACTATGGCTACACCTTC.

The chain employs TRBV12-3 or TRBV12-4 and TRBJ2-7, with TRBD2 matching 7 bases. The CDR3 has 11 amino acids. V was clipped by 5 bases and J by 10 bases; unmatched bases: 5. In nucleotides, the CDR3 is TGTGCCAGCAGTAGTGGGGGGGATCAGTACTTC. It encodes CASSSGGDQYF.